The 21 T cell receptor beta chains in this list originate from one sample, sequenced in a study of Ad26.COV2.S vaccination and SARS-CoV-2 variants listed by TCRdb under 2021. The label giving this sample's treatment or condition can be read as: around 19 received Ad26.COV2.S at low or high dose, single or two shots; roughly five received placebo; per-sample allocation not given. For vaccine and placebo recipients, the sequenced repertoires came from samples collected on day 63 after the first injection. Receptor libraries were prepared by the immunoSEQ multiplex PCR assay. The clones in this table, taken by TCRdb from immuneACCESS, are in-frame only. Not every clone is retained; where verified, under half of the shortfall comes from an unresolved V gene, and the cause of the rest is unknown. Counted in this sample were about 400,000 clones; about 92% of them appeared once. Clones ranked in the top ten supply more than 1.5% of the sample.

The input for sequencing was peripheral blood, taken in a trial of Ad26.COV2.S vaccine versus placebo. Receptors originate from a person between 18 and 65 years old who received the Ad26.COV2.S COVID-19 vaccine or a placebo.

The chain has TRBV19 and TRBJ2-3, with TRBD2 identical over 9 bases. V trimming: 2 bases; J trimming: 5 bases; junction bases outside the gene matches: 8. In germline, CDR1 is LNHDA, CDR2 SQIVND (reference sequence). The CDR3 covers 16 residues. CDR3 loop: CASSIPSGGQGDTQYF. The CDR3 coding sequence is TGTGCCAGTAGTATACCCAGCGGGGGGCAGGGAGATACGCAGTATTTT. Based on the CDR3 plus reference TRBV19 and TRBJ2-3, the full variable domain is DGGITQSPKYLFRKEGQNVTLSCEQNLNHDAMYWYRQDPGQGLRLIYYSQIVNDFQKGDIAEGYSVSREKKESFPLTVTSAQKNPTAFYLCASSIPSGGQGDTQYFGPGTRLTVL.

This chain connects TRBV3-1 (or the pseudogene TRBV3-2) to TRBJ1-5; D is ambiguous. The CDR3 runs 14 residues. CDR1 and CDR2 from the germline V gene are LGHDT and YNNKEL (reference sequence). V was cut by 3 bases and J by 0 bases, with 6 bases left in between. The CDR3 nucleotides read TGTGCCAGCAGCCAGAGTAATAGCAATCAGCCCCAGCATTTT. Residues: CASSQSNSNQPQHF.

The rearrangement links TRBV28 to TRBJ1-2; no clear D. Trimming removed 7 bases at V and 6 bases at J, with 18 bases between. From germline, CDR1 is MDHEN and CDR2 SYDVKM. The CDR3 is made up of 14 amino acids. Here the CDR3 DNA reads TGTGCCAGCATCCACCATCCGGGGTTGGATGGCTACACCTTC. Amino acids: CASIHHPGLDGYTF.

The chain joins TRBV27 to TRBJ2-7; the match to TRBD2 covers 8 bases. The CDR3 consists of 14 residues. Trimming took 3 bases from V and 3 from J; bases not matched to a gene: 4. In germline, CDR1 is MNHEY, CDR2 SMNVEV (reference sequence). CDR3 in DNA: TGTGCCAGCAGTTTGGTCGGGGGGGGCTACGAGCAGTACTTC. It is translated as CASSLVGGGYEQYF.

The V call is TRBV7-9, the J call TRBJ1-2; TRBD1 is a possible D gene (6 bases). Trimming left V 8 bases short and J 5 bases short, with 18 bases between. Germline V gives CDR1 SEHNR, CDR2 FQNEAQ (reference sequence). The CDR3 spans 14 residues. The CDR3 coding sequence is TGTGCCAGCCGACAGGATCAAATTTGGTATGGCTACACCTTC. Translated: CASRQDQIWYGYTF.

V and J are TRBV9 and TRBJ1-2, with D possibly matching TRBD1 (5 bases). Deletions cut 0 bases from V and 8 bases from J, with 17 bases between. The CDR3 contains 15 residues. Looked up from germline, CDR1 is SGDLS and CDR2 is YYNGEE. CDR3 sequence reads: CASSVVRGGGDGYTF. Here the CDR3 DNA reads TGTGCCAGCAGCGTAGTGAGAGGCGGAGGGGACGGCTACACCTTC.

Turning to this clone: Other DNA sequences in the same sample also yield this CDR3. This chain connects TRBV4-3 to TRBJ2-7, with 10 positions matching TRBD2. The CDR3 contains 15 residues. V trimming: 1 base; J trimming: 3 bases; junction bases outside the gene matches: 3. Germline values: CDR1 LGHNA, CDR2 YSLEER. CDR3 sequence reads: CASSQGTSGGYEQYF. CDR3 in DNA: TGCGCCAGCAGCCAAGGGACTAGCGGAGGCTACGAGCAGTACTTC.

This rearrangement joins TRBV2 to TRBJ1-1; D call uncertain. The CDR3 is 14 residues long. Germline V gene data show CDR1 as SNHLY and CDR2 as FYNNEI. The ends were cut back, 2 bases at V and 7 bases at J, with 14 bases in the middle. In DNA, the CDR3 is TGTGCCAGCAGTGAAAGCGGAGGATTGGTTGAAGCTTTCTTT. Protein product: CASSESGGLVEAFF. Looking up the rest from reference TRBV2 and TRBJ1-1 gives the full variable domain: EPEVTQTPSHQVTQMGQEVILRCVPISNHLYFYWYRQILGQKVEFLVSFYNNEISEKSEIFDDQFSVERPDGSNFTLKIRSTKLEDSAMYFCASSESGGLVEAFFGQGTRLTVV.

The gene calls are TRBV21-1 and TRBJ1-1. TRBV21-1 is assigned pseudogene status. This CDR3 region has 15 residues. CDR3 coding DNA: TGTGCCAGCAGACCCCGGTCAGGAGTGAACACTGAAGCTTTCTTT. It encodes CASRPRSGVNTEAFF.

The chain employs TRBV7-6 and TRBJ2-5, with D perhaps matching TRBD1 (5 bases). The germline V gene has CDR1 SGHVS and CDR2 FNYEAQ. V lost 1 base, J lost 5 bases, and 11 bases lay in between. This CDR3 spans 14 amino acids. The CDR3: CASSLGGRSETQYF. The CDR3 DNA reads TGTGCCAGCAGCTTAGGGGGCCGATCCGAGACCCAGTACTTC.

V usage is TRBV27 and J usage is TRBJ1-6; D perhaps matches TRBD1 (5 bases). Trimming cost V 8 bases and J 11 bases, with 19 bases left between them. Germline CDR1 reads MNHEY; CDR2 reads SMNVEV (reference sequence). The CDR3 runs to 14 residues. This CDR3 is CASALGGYSAPLHF. CDR3 bases: TGTGCCAGCGCACTGGGGGGGTATTCAGCACCCCTCCACTTT.

The rearrangement joins TRBV5-4 to TRBJ2-1; D perhaps matches TRBD1 (6 bases). The V and J ends lost 4 bases and 1 base respectively, with 15 bases between them. The CDR3 is 16 residues long. The V gene's germline CDR1 is SGHNT and CDR2 YYREEE (reference sequence). CDR3 coding DNA: TGTGCCAGCAGCCCTCGACAGGTTGGTTCCTACAATGAGCAGTTCTTC. Encoded protein: CASSPRQVGSYNEQFF.

The chain recombines TRBV6-5 with TRBJ1-5; D gene ambiguous. V was cut by 0 bases and J by 3 bases, with 9 bases left in between. The CDR3 contains 15 residues. Per germline, CDR1 MNHEY and CDR2 SVGAGI. CDR3 loop: CASSYSGWSNQPQHF. The CDR3 coding sequence is TGTGCCAGCAGTTACTCCGGTTGGTCCAATCAGCCCCAGCATTTT.

The gene calls are TRBV6-5 and TRBJ2-3; 7 nucleotides match TRBD1. V was clipped by 6 bases and J by 2 bases; unmatched bases: 5. Germline V CDR1 and CDR2: MNHEY, SVGAGI. This CDR3 comprises 14 residues. The CDR3 DNA reads as TGTGCCAGCAGGATAGGGGGCAACACAGATACGCAGTATTTT. It specifies CASRIGGNTDTQYF.

J is TRBJ1-2 and V is TRBV9; 7 bases agree with TRBD1. Trimming cost V 7 bases and J 4 bases; bases outside gene matches: 10. The CDR3 is made up of 14 amino acids. Germline-derived CDR1 and CDR2 are SGDLS and YYNGEE. CDR3 sequence reads: CASSAGGTFYGYTF. The CDR3 nucleotides are TGTGCCAGCTCGGCAGGGGGTACATTCTATGGCTACACCTTC.

The chain uses TRBV15 and TRBJ1-1; no firm D call. Germline CDR1 and CDR2: LNHNV and YYDKDF (reference sequence). The V end lost 1 base, the J end lost 4 bases, and 13 bases lay between the germline ends. The CDR3 spans 15 residues. The chain's CDR3 is CATSRGEGLGTEAFF. In nucleotides, the CDR3 is TGTGCCACCAGCAGAGGAGAGGGTTTGGGCACTGAAGCTTTCTTT.

V usage is TRBV7-9 and J usage is TRBJ2-1; D is undetermined. With 1 base removed from V and 3 bases from J, the gap between germline ends came to 19 bases. Germline V CDR1 and CDR2: SEHNR, FQNEAQ (reference sequence). The CDR3 extends over 18 amino acids. CDR3 protein: CASSLGARSLRIYNEQFF. CDR3 coding DNA: TGTGCCAGCAGCTTAGGTGCTAGGAGCCTTAGGATCTACAATGAGCAGTTCTTC.

The V and J genes are TRBV30 and TRBJ2-7; D is unresolved. The CDR3 is 12 residues long. CDR1 and CDR2 from the germline V gene are GTSNPN and SVGIG (reference sequence). Trimming cost V 3 bases and J 6 bases, with 12 bases left between them. As DNA, the CDR3 is TGTGCCTGGAGCCGAGGACGGCTCGAGCAGTACTTC. It encodes CAWSRGRLEQYF.

CDR3 sequence: CASSQPRAGQPQHF. CDR3 bases: TGCGCCAGCAGCCAACCCAGGGCAGGGCAGCCCCAGCATTTT. V is TRBV4-1 and J is TRBJ1-5, with D maybe TRBD1 (5 bases). V was cut by 2 bases and J by 7 bases, with 12 bases left in between. The CDR3 has 14 residues. Per germline, CDR1 MGHRA and CDR2 YSYEKL.

The chain uses TRBV27 and TRBJ2-7; D tentatively reads TRBD1 or TRBD2 (7 bases each). This CDR3 has 15 residues. Germline values: CDR1 MNHEY, CDR2 SMNVEV (reference sequence). V gave up 4 bases and J gave up 0 bases, with 13 bases separating them. The CDR3 spells CASSSQGGSSYEQYF. CDR3 DNA sequence: TGTGCCAGCAGTTCTCAGGGGGGGAGCTCCTACGAGCAGTACTTC.

The chain is built from TRBV2 and TRBJ1-2; D call uncertain. Trimming took 2 bases from V and 8 from J, leaving 12 bases between them. The CDR3 has 13 residues. Germline CDR1 and CDR2: SNHLY and FYNNEI. In nucleotides, the CDR3 is TGTGCCAGCAGTGAACTGGTTTCTTTAGGCTACACCTTC. Its protein product is CASSELVSLGYTF. Supplemented by reference TRBV2 and TRBJ1-2, the full variable domain reads EPEVTQTPSHQVTQMGQEVILRCVPISNHLYFYWYRQILGQKVEFLVSFYNNEISEKSEIFDDQFSVERPDGSNFTLKIRSTKLEDSAMYFCASSELVSLGYTFGSGTRLTVV.